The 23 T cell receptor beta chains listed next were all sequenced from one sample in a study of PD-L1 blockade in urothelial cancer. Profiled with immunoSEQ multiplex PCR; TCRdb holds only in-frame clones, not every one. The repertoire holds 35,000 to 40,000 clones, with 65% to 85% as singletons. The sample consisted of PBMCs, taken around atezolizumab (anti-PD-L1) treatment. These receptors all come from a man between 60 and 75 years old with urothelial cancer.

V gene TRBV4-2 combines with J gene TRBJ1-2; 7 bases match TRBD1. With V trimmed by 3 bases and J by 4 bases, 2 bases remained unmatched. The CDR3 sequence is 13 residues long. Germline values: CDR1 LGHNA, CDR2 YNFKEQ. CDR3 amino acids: CASSQGQLYGYTF. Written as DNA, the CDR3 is TGTGCCAGCAGCCAGGGACAGCTCTATGGCTACACCTTC.

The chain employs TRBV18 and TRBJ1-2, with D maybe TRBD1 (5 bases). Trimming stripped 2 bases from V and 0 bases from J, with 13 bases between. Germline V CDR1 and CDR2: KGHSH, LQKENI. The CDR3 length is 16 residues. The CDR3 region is CASSPGTPRANYGYTF. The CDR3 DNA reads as TGTGCCAGCTCACCAGGGACTCCGCGGGCTAACTATGGCTACACCTTC.

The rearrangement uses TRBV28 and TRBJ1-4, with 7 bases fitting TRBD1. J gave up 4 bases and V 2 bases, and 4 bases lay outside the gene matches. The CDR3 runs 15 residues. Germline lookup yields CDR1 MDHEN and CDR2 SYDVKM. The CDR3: CASSLQTGHNEKLFF. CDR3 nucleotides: TGTGCCAGCAGTTTACAGACAGGGCATAATGAAAAACTGTTTTTT.

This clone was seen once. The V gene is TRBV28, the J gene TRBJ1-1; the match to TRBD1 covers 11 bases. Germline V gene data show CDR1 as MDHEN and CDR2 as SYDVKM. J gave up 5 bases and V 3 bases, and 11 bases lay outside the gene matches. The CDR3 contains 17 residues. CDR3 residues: CASSFARTGGAGTEAFF. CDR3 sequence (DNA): TGTGCCAGCAGTTTTGCGAGGACAGGGGGCGCGGGAACTGAAGCTTTCTTT.

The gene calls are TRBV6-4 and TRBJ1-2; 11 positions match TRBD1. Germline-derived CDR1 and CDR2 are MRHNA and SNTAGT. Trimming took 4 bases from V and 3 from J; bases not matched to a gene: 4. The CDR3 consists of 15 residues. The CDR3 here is CASSGGTGGDYGYTF. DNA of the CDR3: TGTGCCAGCAGTGGCGGGACAGGGGGTGACTATGGCTACACCTTC.

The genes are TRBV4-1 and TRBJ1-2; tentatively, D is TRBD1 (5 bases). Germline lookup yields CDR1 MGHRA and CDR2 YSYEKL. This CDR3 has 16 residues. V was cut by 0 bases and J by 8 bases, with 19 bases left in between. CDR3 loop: CASSQEEQGLLSGYTF. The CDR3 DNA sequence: TGCGCCAGCAGCCAAGAGGAGCAGGGCTTGCTATCCGGCTACACCTTC.

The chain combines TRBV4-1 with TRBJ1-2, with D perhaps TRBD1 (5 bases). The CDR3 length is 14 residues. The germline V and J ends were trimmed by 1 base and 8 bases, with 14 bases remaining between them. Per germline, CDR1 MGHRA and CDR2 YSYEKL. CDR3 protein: CASSQGSRAPGYTF. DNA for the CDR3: TGCGCCAGCAGCCAAGGATCCAGGGCTCCGGGCTACACCTTC.

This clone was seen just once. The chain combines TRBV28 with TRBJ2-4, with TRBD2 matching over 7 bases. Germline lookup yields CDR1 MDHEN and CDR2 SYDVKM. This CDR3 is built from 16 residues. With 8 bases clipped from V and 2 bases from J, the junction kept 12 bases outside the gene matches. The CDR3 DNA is TGTGCCAGCTCGGGTTCTTCGGGGGGATCCAAAAACATTCAGTACTTC. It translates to CASSGSSGGSKNIQYF.

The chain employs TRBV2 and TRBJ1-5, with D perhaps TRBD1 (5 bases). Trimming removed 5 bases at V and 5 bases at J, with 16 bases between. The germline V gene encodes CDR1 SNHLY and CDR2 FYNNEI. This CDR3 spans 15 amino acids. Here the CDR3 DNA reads TGTGCCAGCAGTCTCCGGGGGGTTCGGGATCAGCCCCAGCATTTT. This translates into CASSLRGVRDQPQHF.

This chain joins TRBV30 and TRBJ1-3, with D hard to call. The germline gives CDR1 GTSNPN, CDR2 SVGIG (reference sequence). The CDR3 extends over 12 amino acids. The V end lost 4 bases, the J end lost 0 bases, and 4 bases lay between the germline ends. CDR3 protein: CAWISSGNTIYF. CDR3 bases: TGTGCCTGGATTAGCTCTGGAAACACCATATATTTT.

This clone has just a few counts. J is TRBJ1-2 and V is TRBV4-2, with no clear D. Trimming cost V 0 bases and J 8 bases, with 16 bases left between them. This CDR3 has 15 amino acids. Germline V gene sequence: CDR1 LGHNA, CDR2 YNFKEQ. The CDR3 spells CASSQDHGSSTGYTF. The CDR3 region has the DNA TGTGCCAGCAGCCAAGATCATGGCTCCTCAACGGGCTACACCTTC.

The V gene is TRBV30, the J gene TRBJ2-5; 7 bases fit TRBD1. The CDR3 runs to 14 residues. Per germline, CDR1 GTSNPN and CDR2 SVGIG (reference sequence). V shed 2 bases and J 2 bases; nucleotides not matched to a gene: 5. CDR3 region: CAWSRQGGQETQYF. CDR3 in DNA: TGTGCCTGGAGTCGACAGGGTGGGCAAGAGACCCAGTACTTC.

CDR3 amino acids: CASSDTSGGTQETQYF. In DNA, the CDR3 is TGTGCCAGCAGCGACACTAGCGGGGGGACACAAGAGACCCAGTACTTC. The chain combines TRBV13 with TRBJ2-5; 12 bases are a match to TRBD2. Germline trimming cut 5 bases from V and 2 bases from J; bases unmatched to any gene: 6. This CDR3 has 16 residues. The germline V gene encodes CDR1 PRHDT and CDR2 FYEKMQ (reference sequence). The variable domain in full, with the rest retrieved from reference TRBV13 and TRBJ2-5, is AAGVIQSPRHLIKEKRETATLKCYPIPRHDTVYWYQQGPGQDPQFLISFYEKMQSDKGSIPDRFSAQQFSDYHSELNMSSLELGDSALYFCASSDTSGGTQETQYFGPGTRLLVL.

The CDR3 DNA sequence: TGTGCCAGCAGCTTGGGGTTAGCGGGGGGGCCAGATACGCAGTATTTT. This translates into CASSLGLAGGPDTQYF. This chain links TRBV5-6 with TRBJ2-3, with TRBD2 matching over 11 bases. CDR3 length: 16 residues. Trimming took 0 bases from V and 4 from J; bases not matched to a gene: 4. Germline lookup yields CDR1 SGHDT and CDR2 YYEEEE.

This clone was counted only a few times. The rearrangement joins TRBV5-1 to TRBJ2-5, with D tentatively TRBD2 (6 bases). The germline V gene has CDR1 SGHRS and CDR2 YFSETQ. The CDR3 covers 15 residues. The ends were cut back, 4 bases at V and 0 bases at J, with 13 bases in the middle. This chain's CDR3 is CASSPGWGDQETQYF. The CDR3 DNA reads TGCGCCAGCAGCCCCGGGTGGGGGGACCAAGAGACCCAGTACTTC.

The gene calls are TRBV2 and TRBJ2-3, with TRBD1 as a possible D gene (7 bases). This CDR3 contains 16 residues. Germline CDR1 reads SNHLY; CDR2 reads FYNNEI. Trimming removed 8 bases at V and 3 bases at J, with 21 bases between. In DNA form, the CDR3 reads TGTGCCAGCGTGGGGACGGAGGGGGCAGGAACAGATACGCAGTATTTT. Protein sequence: CASVGTEGAGTDTQYF.

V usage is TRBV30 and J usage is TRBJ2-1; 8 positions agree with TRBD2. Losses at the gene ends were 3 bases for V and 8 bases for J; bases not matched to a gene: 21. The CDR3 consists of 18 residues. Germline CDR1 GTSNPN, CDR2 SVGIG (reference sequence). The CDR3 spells CAWRGGGGTIQGVDEQFF. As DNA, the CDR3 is TGTGCCTGGAGAGGCGGCGGGGGGACCATACAAGGTGTGGATGAGCAGTTCTTC.

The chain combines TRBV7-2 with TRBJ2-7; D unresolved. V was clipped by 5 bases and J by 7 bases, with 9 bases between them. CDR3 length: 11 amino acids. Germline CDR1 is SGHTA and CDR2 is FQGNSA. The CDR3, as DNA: TGTGCCAGCAGCCACGGGTGGGAGCAGTACTTC. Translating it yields CASSHGWEQYF.

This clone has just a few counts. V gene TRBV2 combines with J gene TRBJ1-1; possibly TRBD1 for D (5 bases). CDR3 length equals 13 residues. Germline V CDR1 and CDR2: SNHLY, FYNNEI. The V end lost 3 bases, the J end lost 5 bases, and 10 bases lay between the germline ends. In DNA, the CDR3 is TGTGCCAGCAGTGACGACAGACTGACTGAAGCTTTCTTT. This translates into CASSDDRLTEAFF.

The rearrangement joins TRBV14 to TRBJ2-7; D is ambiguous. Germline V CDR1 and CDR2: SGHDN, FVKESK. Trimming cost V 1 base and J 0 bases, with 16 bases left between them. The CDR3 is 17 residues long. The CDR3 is CASSQVPKWYSSYEQYF. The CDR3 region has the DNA TGTGCCAGCAGCCAAGTCCCCAAGTGGTATAGCTCCTACGAGCAGTACTTC.

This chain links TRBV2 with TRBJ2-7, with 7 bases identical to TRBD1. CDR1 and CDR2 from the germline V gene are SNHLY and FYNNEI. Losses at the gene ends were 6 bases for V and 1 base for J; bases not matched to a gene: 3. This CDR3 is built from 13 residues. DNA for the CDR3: TGTGCCAGCAGGCCGGGACAGTCCTACGAGCAGTACTTC. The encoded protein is CASRPGQSYEQYF.

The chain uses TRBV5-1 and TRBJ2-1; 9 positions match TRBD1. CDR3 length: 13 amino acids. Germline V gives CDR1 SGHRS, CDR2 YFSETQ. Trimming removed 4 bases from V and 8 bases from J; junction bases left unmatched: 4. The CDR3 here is CASSTQGADEQFF. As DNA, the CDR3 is TGCGCCAGCAGCACACAGGGGGCAGATGAGCAGTTCTTC.

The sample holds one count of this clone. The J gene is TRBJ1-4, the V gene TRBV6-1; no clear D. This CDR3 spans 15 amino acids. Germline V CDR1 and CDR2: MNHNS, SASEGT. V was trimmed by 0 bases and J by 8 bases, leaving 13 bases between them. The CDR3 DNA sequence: TGTGCCAGCAGTGAAGCCGGCGGGGTAAACGAAAAACTGTTTTTT. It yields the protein CASSEAGGVNEKLFF.